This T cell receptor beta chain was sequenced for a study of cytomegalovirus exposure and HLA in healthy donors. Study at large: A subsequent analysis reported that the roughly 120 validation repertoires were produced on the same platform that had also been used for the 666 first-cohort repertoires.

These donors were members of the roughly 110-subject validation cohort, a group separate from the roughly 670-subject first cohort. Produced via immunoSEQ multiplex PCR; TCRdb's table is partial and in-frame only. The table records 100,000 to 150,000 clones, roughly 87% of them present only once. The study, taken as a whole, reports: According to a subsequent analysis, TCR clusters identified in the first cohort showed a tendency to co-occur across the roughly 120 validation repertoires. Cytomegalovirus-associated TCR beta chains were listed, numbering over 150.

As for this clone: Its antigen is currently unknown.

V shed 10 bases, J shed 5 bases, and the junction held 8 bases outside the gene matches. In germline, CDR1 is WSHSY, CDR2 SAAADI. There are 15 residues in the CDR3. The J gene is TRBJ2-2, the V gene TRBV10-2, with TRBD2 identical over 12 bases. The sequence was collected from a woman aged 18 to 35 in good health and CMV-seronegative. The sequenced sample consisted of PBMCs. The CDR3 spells CATRRTSGDTGELFF. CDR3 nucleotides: TGCGCCACCAGGCGGACTAGCGGGGATACCGGGGAGCTGTTTTTT.